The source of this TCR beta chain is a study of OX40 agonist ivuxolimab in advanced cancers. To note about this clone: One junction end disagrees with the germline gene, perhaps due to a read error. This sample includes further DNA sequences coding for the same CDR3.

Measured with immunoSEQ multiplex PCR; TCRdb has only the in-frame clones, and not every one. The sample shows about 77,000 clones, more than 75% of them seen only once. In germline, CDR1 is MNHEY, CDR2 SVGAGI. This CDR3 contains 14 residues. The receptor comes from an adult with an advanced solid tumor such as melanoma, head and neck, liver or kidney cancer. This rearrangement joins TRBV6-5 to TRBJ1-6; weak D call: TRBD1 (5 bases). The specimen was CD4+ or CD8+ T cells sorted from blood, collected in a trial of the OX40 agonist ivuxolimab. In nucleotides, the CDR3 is TGCGCCAGCAGCTCATCAGGGTACAATTCACCCCTCCACTTT. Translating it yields CASSSSGYNSPLHF.